Listed below are T cell receptor beta chains from one sample, sequenced in a study of blood T cell repertoires in COVID-19. The method was immunoSEQ multiplex PCR; TCRdb's version includes in-frame clones alone and lacks a portion of them. The repertoire includes 25,000 to 30,000 clones, around 88% of them detected once, and 16% sits in the top ten. The sequencing sample was made of peripheral blood. These receptors were obtained from a human donor in a cohort sampled during active COVID-19. The CDR3 runs from the conserved cysteine through the conserved F or W. A D gene is named only where the DNA matches it firmly. Clone size is not always given. Where it is, it says once, few, many or a class for expanded clones.

V gene	D gene	clone size	J gene	CDR3 DNA	CDR3 protein
TRBV7-9	TRBD1	.	TRBJ1-5	TGTGCCAGCAGCCCGGGGACAGGTAGCAATCAGCCCCAGCATTTT	CASSPGTGSNQPQHF
TRBV11-3	TRBD2	.	TRBJ2-3	TGTGCCAGCAGCTTAGGGACTAGCGGGAGAACAGATACGCAGTATTTT	CASSLGTSGRTDTQYF
TRBV9	.	.	TRBJ2-7	TGTGCCAGCAGCGTAACCGGAGGACAGAACTACGAGCAGTACTTC	CASSVTGGQNYEQYF
TRBV4-1	.	.	TRBJ2-7	TGCGCCAGCAGCCCAATCGCAGAATACTACGAGCAGTACTTC	CASSPIAEYYEQYF
TRBV4-1	.	.	TRBJ2-7	TGCGCCAGCAGCCAGGGGGCACCCTACGAGCAGTACTTC	CASSQGAPYEQYF
TRBV27	.	.	TRBJ1-5	TGTGCCAGCAGTTTATGGGGAGGGAATCAGCCCCAGCATTTT	CASSLWGGNQPQHF
TRBV19	.	.	TRBJ2-7	TGTGCCACCAGACAGGCCCCGACCTACGAGCAGTACTTC	CATRQAPTYEQYF
TRBV19	.	.	TRBJ2-5	TGTGCCAGTAGTCCCCAAAGGGACAAGCAAGAGACCCAGTACTTC	CASSPQRDKQETQYF
TRBV12-3/TRBV12-4	.	.	TRBJ2-5	TGTGCCAGCAGTTTAGTATTCCAAGAGACCCAGTACTTC	CASSLVFQETQYF
TRBV28	TRBD1	.	TRBJ2-7	TGTGCCAGCAGTTTAGGGACAGGGATGGCCTACGAGCAGTACTTC	CASSLGTGMAYEQYF
TRBV4-2	TRBD1	.	TRBJ2-7	TGTGCCAGCAGCCAAGCGCCGGGGACAGGGATGACCTACGAGCAGTACTTC	CASSQAPGTGMTYEQYF
TRBV5-1	.	.	TRBJ2-1	TGCGCCAGCAGCTTGGACAGGGTGGAGTACAATGAGCAGTTCTTC	CASSLDRVEYNEQFF
TRBV7-9	TRBD2	.	TRBJ2-3	TGTGCCAGCAGCTTAAGCGGGGCGGGAGGGGGCGATACGCAGTATTTT	CASSLSGAGGGDTQYF
TRBV7-9	TRBD1	.	TRBJ1-2	TGTGCCAGCAGCTCTCAGGGGGGTAACTATGGCTACACCTTC	CASSSQGGNYGYTF
TRBV18	.	.	TRBJ2-7	TGTGCCAGCTCACCACCTTCGTCCTACGAGCAGTACTTC	CASSPPSSYEQYF
TRBV18	.	.	TRBJ2-1	TGTGCCAGCTCACCTTTGGGGGGTCGGGATGAGCAGTTCTTC	CASSPLGGRDEQFF
TRBV9	TRBD2	once	TRBJ2-7	TGTGCCAGCAGCCAGACTAGCGGGAACTACGAGCAGTACTTC	CASSQTSGNYEQYF
TRBV5-1	.	.	TRBJ1-1	TGCGCCAGCAGAGACCCCGGTGGCGGGAACACTGAAGCTTTCTTT	CASRDPGGGNTEAFF
TRBV2	.	.	TRBJ2-5	TGTGCCAGCAGCTTTCGGGAGACCCAGTACTTC	CASSFRETQYF
TRBV7-8	TRBD1	.	TRBJ1-2	TGTGCCAGCAGCCCCGGGACAGGTGGCCGCGACTACACCTTC	CASSPGTGGRDYTF
TRBV7-9	TRBD2	once	TRBJ2-5	TGTGCCAGCAGCATCGGACTAGCGGGTCAAGAGACCCAGTACTTC	CASSIGLAGQETQYF
TRBV5-1	TRBD1	.	TRBJ1-1	TGCGCCAGCCAGGTGACAGGGGGCCTAGGAATGAACACTGAAGCTTTCTTT	CASQVTGGLGMNTEAFF
TRBV28	.	.	TRBJ2-7	TGTGCCAGCAGTTTGGCAGGGTATCCCGAGCAGTACTTC	CASSLAGYPEQYF
TRBV29-1	TRBD2	.	TRBJ2-7	TGCAGCGTTGAACAGGGGGCCAAGCGGGAGGGCTCCTACGAGCAGTACTTC	CSVEQGAKREGSYEQYF
TRBV28	.	.	TRBJ1-1	TGTGCCAGCAGTTTCGTTGGGGGGGTCATGAACACTGAAGCTTTCTTT	CASSFVGGVMNTEAFF
TRBV2	.	.	TRBJ2-1	TGTGCCAGCAGTGAAATCGGCCAGGGTCAAAATGAGCAGTTCTTC	CASSEIGQGQNEQFF
TRBV11-3	.	.	TRBJ2-7	TGTGCCAGCAGCTTAACAGACACACATCTCTACGAGCAGTACTTC	CASSLTDTHLYEQYF
TRBV28	TRBD2	.	TRBJ2-1	TGTGCCAGCAGTTTAGCTAGCGGGAGGGTTGAGCAGTTCTTC	CASSLASGRVEQFF
TRBV27	.	few	TRBJ1-1	TGTGCCAGCAGTCCCCAGGTCGAAGGGGCTGAAGCTTTCTTT	CASSPQVEGAEAFF
TRBV28	TRBD1	.	TRBJ1-5	TGTGCCAGCAGGTCGACAGGGAGGAGCAATCAGCCCCAGCATTTT	CASRSTGRSNQPQHF
TRBV2	TRBD1	once	TRBJ1-1	TGTGCCAGCAGTGCAACGACAGGGGGACAGACTGAAGCTTTCTTT	CASSATTGGQTEAFF
TRBV19	.	.	TRBJ2-2	TGTGCCAGTAGTATCCTGGAGTCCGGGGAGCTGTTTTTT	CASSILESGELFF
TRBV7-8	TRBD1	.	TRBJ1-5	TGTGCCAGCAGCCACCGACAGGACAGGGATCAGCCCCAGCATTTT	CASSHRQDRDQPQHF
TRBV3-1/TRBV3-2	.	.	TRBJ2-1	TGTGCCAGCAGCCAAAACTATCAAACTTCCAATGAGCAGTTCTTC	CASSQNYQTSNEQFF
TRBV5-4	TRBD1	.	TRBJ2-7	TGTGCCAGCAGCTTCCAGGGGGCAAGAAGCCACGAGCAGTACTTC	CASSFQGARSHEQYF
TRBV3-1/TRBV3-2	.	.	TRBJ1-1	TGTGCCAGCAGCCAGGGATGGCGGGGAGACACTGAAGCTTTCTTT	CASSQGWRGDTEAFF
TRBV6-6	.	.	TRBJ1-5	TGTGCCGGCCGGGTCTACAATCAGCCCCAGCATTTT	CAGRVYNQPQHF
TRBV4-1	.	.	TRBJ2-1	TGCGCCAGCAGCCAAACGACTCTTGGAACCCAGTTCTTC	CASSQTTLGTQFF
TRBV19	TRBD1	once	TRBJ2-3	TGTGCCAGTAGGAGGACAGGGGGCACAGATACGCAGTATTTT	CASRRTGGTDTQYF
TRBV13	.	.	TRBJ2-7	TGTGCCAGCAGCTTAGGCGGGGGCGAGCAGTACTTC	CASSLGGGEQYF
TRBV28	.	.	TRBJ1-4	TGTGCCAGCAGTTTATCGGGGACATTTGAAAAACTGTTTTTT	CASSLSGTFEKLFF
TRBV2	.	.	TRBJ2-5	TGTGCCAGCAGCGTATTGTGGGGAGAAGAGACCCAGTACTTC	CASSVLWGEETQYF
TRBV29-1	.	once	TRBJ2-1	TGCAGCGTTGATTACTTCCCTGCCGACTACAATGAGCAGTTCTTC	CSVDYFPADYNEQFF
TRBV18	TRBD1	.	TRBJ2-7	TGTGCCAGCTCACCACAGACAGGGTCAGACGAGCAGTACTTC	CASSPQTGSDEQYF
TRBV5-1	.	.	TRBJ2-1	TGCGCCAGCAGCTTGATGAGCGCAAGATCGTACAATGAGCAGTTCTTC	CASSLMSARSYNEQFF
TRBV5-1	.	.	TRBJ2-2	TGCGCCAGCAGCCCATCAAGCGGCTCGAACACCGGGGAGCTGTTTTTT	CASSPSSGSNTGELFF
TRBV29-1	TRBD2	.	TRBJ2-3	TGCAGCGTTGAATTTACTGTGGCGGGAGGTGTATATACGCAGTATTTT	CSVEFTVAGGVYTQYF
TRBV6-5	.	.	TRBJ2-7	TGTGCCAGCGGAGGGCGGGCAACTCCCTACGAGCAGTACTTC	CASGGRATPYEQYF
TRBV29-1	TRBD1	.	TRBJ2-2	TGCAGCGTCGGAACCGGGACAGGGAACACCGGGGAGCTGTTTTTT	CSVGTGTGNTGELFF
TRBV4-1	TRBD1	.	TRBJ1-2	TGCGCCAGCAGCCAAGAGGGGGACAGGAGGGATGGCTACACCTTC	CASSQEGDRRDGYTF
TRBV6-6	.	.	TRBJ2-2	TGTGCCAGCAGTTATGGAGAGGGCAGAGGTACCGGGGAGCTGTTTTTT	CASSYGEGRGTGELFF
TRBV7-3	.	.	TRBJ2-7	TGTGCCAGCAGCTTAGGTACAGGGGAGGTTTACGAGCAGTACTTC	CASSLGTGEVYEQYF
TRBV27	.	.	TRBJ2-3	TGTGCCAGCAGTTTAAGGGGAACAGATACGCAGTATTTT	CASSLRGTDTQYF
TRBV4-2	.	few	TRBJ2-2	TGTGCCAGCAGCCAAGATTTCTACGGGGAGCTGTTTTTT	CASSQDFYGELFF
TRBV15	TRBD2	.	TRBJ2-2	TGTGCCACCAGCAGAGATCTTTTTTTCCCTAGCGGGGGGCCCGGGGAGCTGTTTTTT	CATSRDLFFPSGGPGELFF
TRBV11-2	.	once	TRBJ2-5	TGTGCCAGCAGCTTAGGCGGGACAGACCAGTACTTC	CASSLGGTDQYF
TRBV28	TRBD1	medium-sized	TRBJ2-7	TGTGCCAGCAGTCACCAAGACAGGGCGACCTACGAGCAGTACTTC	CASSHQDRATYEQYF